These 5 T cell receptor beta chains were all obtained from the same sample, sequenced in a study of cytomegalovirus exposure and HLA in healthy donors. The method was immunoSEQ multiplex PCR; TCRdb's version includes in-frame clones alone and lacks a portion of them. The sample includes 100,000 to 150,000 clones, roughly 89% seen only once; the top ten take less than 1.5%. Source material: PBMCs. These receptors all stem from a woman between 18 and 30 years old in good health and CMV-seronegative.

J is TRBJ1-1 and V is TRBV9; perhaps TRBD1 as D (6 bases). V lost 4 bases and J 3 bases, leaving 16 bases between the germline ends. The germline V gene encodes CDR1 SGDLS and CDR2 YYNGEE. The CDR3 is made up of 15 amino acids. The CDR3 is CASSPTGTQDTEAFF. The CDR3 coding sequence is TGTGCCAGCAGCCCAACCGGGACACAAGACACTGAAGCTTTCTTT.

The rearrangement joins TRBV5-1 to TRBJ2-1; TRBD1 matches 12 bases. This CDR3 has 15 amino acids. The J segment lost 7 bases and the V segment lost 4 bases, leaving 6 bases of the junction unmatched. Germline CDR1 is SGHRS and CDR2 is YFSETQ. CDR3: CASSLGQGAGNEQFF. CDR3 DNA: TGCGCCAGCAGCCTGGGACAGGGGGCGGGAAATGAGCAGTTCTTC.

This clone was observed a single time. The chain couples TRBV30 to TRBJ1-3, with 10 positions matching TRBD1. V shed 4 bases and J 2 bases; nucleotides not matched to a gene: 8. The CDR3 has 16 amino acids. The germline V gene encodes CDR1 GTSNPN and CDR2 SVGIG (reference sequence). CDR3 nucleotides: TGTGCCTGGAATCCTGGACAGGGGGGAACTGGAAACACCATATATTTT. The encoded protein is CAWNPGQGGTGNTIYF.

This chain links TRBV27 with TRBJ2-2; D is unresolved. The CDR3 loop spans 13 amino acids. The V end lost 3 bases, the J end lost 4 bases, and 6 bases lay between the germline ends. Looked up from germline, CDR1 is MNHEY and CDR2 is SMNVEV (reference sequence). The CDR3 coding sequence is TGTGCCAGCAGTTTTATGAGCACCGGGGAGCTGTTTTTT. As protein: CASSFMSTGELFF.

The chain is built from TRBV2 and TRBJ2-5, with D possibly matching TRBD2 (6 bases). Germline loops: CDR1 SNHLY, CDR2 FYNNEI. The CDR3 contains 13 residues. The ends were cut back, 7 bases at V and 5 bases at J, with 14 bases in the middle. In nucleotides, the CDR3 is TGTGCCAGCAAGGCTGAACGGGGGGAGACCCAGTACTTC. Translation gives CASKAERGETQYF.